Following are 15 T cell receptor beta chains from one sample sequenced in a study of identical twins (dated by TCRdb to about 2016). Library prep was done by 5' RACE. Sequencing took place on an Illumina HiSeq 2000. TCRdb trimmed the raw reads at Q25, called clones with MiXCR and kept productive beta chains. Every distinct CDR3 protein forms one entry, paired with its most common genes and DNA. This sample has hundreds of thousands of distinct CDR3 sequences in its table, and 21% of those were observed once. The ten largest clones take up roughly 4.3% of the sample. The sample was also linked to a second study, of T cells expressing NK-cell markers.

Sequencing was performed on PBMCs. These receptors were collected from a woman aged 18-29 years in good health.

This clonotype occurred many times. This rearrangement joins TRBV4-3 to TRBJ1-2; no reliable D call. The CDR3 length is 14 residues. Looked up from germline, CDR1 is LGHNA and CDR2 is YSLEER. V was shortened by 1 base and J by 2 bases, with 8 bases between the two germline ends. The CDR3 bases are TGCGCCAGCAGCCAAGGCCCAACAAACTATGGCTACACCTTC. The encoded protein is CASSQGPTNYGYTF.

DNA of the CDR3: TGTGCCAGCAGCTCAGAGGGACAGGAGGCTTACGAGCAGTACTTC. Translation: CASSSEGQEAYEQYF. This chain joins TRBV7-9 and TRBJ2-7, with TRBD1 matching over 8 bases. The CDR3 runs 15 residues. From germline, CDR1 is SEHNR and CDR2 FQNEAQ (reference sequence). V gave up 4 bases and J gave up 4 bases; unmatched junction bases: 9.

CDR3 DNA: TGTGCCAGCAGCTCACGATGGCTGGAGGAGCTGTTTTTT. As protein: CASSSRWLEELFF. V and J are TRBV7-2 and TRBJ2-2; D not certain. Trimming removed 4 bases at V and 10 bases at J, with 13 bases between. CDR1 SGHTA and CDR2 FQGNSA come from the germline V gene. The CDR3 is 13 amino acids.

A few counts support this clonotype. The CDR3 coding sequence is TGCAGTGCCAAGACCTCAGGGTTTGGTGAAAAACTGTTTTTT. The encoded protein is CSAKTSGFGEKLFF. This chain uses TRBV20-1 with TRBJ1-4; TRBD1 is a possible D gene (5 bases). The CDR3 extends over 14 amino acids. Trimming took off 6 bases at V and 7 bases at J, with 18 bases between the two ends. Germline CDR1 DFQATT, CDR2 SNEGSKA (reference sequence).

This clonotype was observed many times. The CDR3 nucleotides read TGCAGTGTAGGGACAGGACCCTACGAGCAGTACTTC. This translates into CSVGTGPYEQYF. The chain uses TRBV20-1 and TRBJ2-7; 8 bases match TRBD1. There are 12 residues in the CDR3. J gave up 2 bases and V 7 bases, and 4 bases lay outside the gene matches. Germline V gene lookup returns CDR1 DFQATT and CDR2 SNEGSKA (reference sequence).

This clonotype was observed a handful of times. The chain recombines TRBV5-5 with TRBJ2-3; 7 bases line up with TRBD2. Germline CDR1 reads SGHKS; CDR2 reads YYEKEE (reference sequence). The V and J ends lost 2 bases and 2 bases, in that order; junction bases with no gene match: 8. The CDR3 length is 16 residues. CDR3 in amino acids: CASSFPKRGSTDTQYF. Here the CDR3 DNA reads TGTGCCAGCAGCTTTCCGAAGCGGGGATCCACAGATACGCAGTATTTT.

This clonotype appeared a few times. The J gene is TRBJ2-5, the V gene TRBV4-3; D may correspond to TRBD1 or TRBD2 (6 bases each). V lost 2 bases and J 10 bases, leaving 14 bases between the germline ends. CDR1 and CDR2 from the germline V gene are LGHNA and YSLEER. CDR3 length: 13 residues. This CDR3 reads CASSQQTGGDQYF. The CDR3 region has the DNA TGCGCCAGCAGCCAACAGACAGGAGGGGACCAGTACTTC.

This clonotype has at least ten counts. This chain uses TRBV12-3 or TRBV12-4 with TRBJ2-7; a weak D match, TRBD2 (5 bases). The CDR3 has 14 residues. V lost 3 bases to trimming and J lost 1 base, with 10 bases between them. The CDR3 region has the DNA TGTGCCAGCAGTTTGGGTGGACTTTCCTACGAGCAGTACTTC. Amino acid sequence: CASSLGGLSYEQYF.

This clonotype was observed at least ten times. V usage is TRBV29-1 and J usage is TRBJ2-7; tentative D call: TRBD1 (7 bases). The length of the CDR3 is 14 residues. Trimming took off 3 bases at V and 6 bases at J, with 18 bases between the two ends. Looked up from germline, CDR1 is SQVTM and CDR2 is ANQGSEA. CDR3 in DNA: TGCAGCGTTGACTATACGGGGGACAGCCTCGAGCAGTACTTC. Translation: CSVDYTGDSLEQYF.

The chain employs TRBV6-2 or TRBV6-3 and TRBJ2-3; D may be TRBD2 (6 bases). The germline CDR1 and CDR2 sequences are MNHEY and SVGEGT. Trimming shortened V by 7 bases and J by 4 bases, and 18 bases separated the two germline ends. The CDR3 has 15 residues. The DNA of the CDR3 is TGTGCCAGCACCCCCCTGGGGGGAACCGCAGATACGCAGTATTTT. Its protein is CASTPLGGTADTQYF.

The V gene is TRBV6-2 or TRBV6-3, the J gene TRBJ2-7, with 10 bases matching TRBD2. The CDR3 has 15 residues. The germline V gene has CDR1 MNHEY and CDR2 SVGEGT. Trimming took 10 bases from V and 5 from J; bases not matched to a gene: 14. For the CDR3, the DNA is TGTGCCATCCACCATGGGGCTAGCGGGAGCCACGAGCAGTACTTC. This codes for CAIHHGASGSHEQYF.

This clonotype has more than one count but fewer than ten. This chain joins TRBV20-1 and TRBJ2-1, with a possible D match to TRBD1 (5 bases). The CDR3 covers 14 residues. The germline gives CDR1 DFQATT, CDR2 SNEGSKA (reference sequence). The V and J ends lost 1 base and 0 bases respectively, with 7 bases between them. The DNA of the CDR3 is TGCAGTGCTAGAGTAGGGGCCTCCTACAATGAGCAGTTCTTC. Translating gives CSARVGASYNEQFF.

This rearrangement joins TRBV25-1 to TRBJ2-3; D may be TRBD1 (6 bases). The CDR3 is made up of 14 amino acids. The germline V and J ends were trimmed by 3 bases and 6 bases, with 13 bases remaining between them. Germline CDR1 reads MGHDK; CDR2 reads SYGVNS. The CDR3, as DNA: TGTGCCAGCAGTGATGTTGGGGGCGGTGATACGCAGTATTTT. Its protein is CASSDVGGGDTQYF.

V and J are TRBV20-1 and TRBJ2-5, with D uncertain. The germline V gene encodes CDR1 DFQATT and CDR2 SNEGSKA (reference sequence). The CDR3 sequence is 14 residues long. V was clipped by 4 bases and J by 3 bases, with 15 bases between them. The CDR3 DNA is TGCAGTGCTACCGACCGGCGAACTAAAGAGACCCAGTACTTC. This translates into CSATDRRTKETQYF.

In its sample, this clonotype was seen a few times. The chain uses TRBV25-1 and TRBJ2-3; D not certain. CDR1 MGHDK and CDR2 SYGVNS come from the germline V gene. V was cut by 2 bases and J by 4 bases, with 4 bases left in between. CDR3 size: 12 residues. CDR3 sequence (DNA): TGTGCCAGCAGTGAAATGGCAGATACGCAGTATTTT. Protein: CASSEMADTQYF.